The next 3 T cell receptor beta chains were all read from a single sample in a study of metastatic and nonmetastatic thyroid tumors. Patients underwent thyroid surgery, and none had received any treatment before it. TCRdb re-called clones via MiXCR from the PCR reads. There are about 59,000 clones in the sample; roughly 16% occur only once, and about a tenth lies in the top ten. Sequencing used blood. The receptors here all came from a male donor with papillary thyroid cancer or a benign thyroid nodule (not recorded which). Some clones in this sample may be carry-over from other donors' samples.

This clone was seen at least ten times. The chain couples TRBV20-1 to TRBJ2-3; D call uncertain. CDR3 length: 14 amino acids. V was pared by 8 bases and J by 0 bases, with 15 bases between. Germline CDR1 reads DFQATT; CDR2 reads SNEGSKA (reference sequence). The CDR3 nucleotides read TGCAGTCCGGCCCCCAGATCTAGCACAGATACGCAGTATTTT. Translating gives CSPAPRSSTDTQYF.

This clone appeared many times. The CDR3 nucleotides are TGCGCCAGCAAAGGGGGGATGAACACTGAAGCTTTCTTT. The encoded protein is CASKGGMNTEAFF. V usage is TRBV10-2 and J usage is TRBJ1-1; TRBD1 might be the D (6 bases). V lost 7 bases and J 0 bases, leaving 9 bases between the germline ends. This CDR3 is 13 amino acids long. The germline CDR1 and CDR2 sequences are WSHSY and SAAADI.

There are many counts of this clone. The chain is built from TRBV11-3 and TRBJ2-7; D uncertain. Germline assignment: CDR1 SGHNT and CDR2 YENEEA. Trimming left V 2 bases short and J 2 bases short, with 13 bases between. The CDR3 length is 15 residues. As DNA, the CDR3 is TGTGCCAGCAGCTTAAGTGGCGACAATGCCTACGAGCAGTACGTC. Protein sequence: CASSLSGDNAYEQYV.